The text below deals with one TCR beta chain. Its antigen remains unknown. The assay was immunoSEQ multiplex PCR, and TCRdb's table has in-frame clones only and misses some. Seen here are some 16,000 clones, 70% to 90% observed once, and the top ten hold roughly 18%. The data were taken from a study of ipilimumab plus nivolumab after autologous stem cell transplantation. The study, taken as a whole, reports: TCR repertoire, Treg phenotype and gut microbiota reportedly support more study of this approach.

Per the germline V gene, CDR1 is SGDLS and CDR2 is YYNGEE. The CDR3 totals 17 residues. The germline V and J ends were trimmed by 0 bases and 4 bases, with 19 bases remaining between them. Dosing: nivolumab 3 mg/kg IV, weeks 1, 4, 7, 10, then every two weeks to week 26. This rearrangement joins TRBV9 to TRBJ1-2; D remains unclear. The sequencing used PBMCs, collected in a trial of ipilimumab plus nivolumab as post-transplant consolidation. The TCR comes from a male donor with diffuse large B-cell lymphoma. The CDR3 sequence: CASSVATIPSRVYGYTF. CDR3 nucleotide sequence: TGTGCCAGCAGCGTAGCTACAATTCCCTCGCGCGTCTATGGCTACACCTTC.